A selection of T cell receptor beta chains follows, all from one sample in a study of T cells in Graves' hyperthyroidism and ophthalmopathy. TCRdb reprocessed the multiplex PCR reads with MiXCR, giving one entry per CDR3 protein. The data show about 320,000 distinct CDR3 sequences, around 16% seen once. Material for sequencing was blood. The receptor source for this set is a man aged 30-40 years with Graves' hyperthyroidism. The CDR3 runs from the conserved cysteine through the conserved F or W. The order of the fields is clone size, D gene, V gene, J gene, CDR3 protein, CDR3 DNA. The D gene is left open where the match is weak. The size field is filled for only some rows; it gives once, few, many or a size class.

abundance: many
d_gene: NA
v_gene: TRBV9
j_gene: TRBJ2-7
CDR3aa: CASSPGPTYEQYF
CDR3nt: TGTGCCAGCAGCCCCGGGCCCACCTACGAGCAGTACTTC

abundance: NA
d_gene: NA
v_gene: TRBV11-3
j_gene: TRBJ1-6
CDR3aa: CASSLGTYSPLHF
CDR3nt: TGTGCCAGCAGCTTAGGCACATATTCACCCCTCCACTTT

abundance: NA
d_gene: TRBD1
v_gene: TRBV20-1
j_gene: TRBJ1-5
CDR3aa: CSALTGGPQHF
CDR3nt: TGCAGTGCTCTTACAGGGGGGCCCCAGCATTTT

abundance: NA
d_gene: TRBD2
v_gene: TRBV11-3
j_gene: TRBJ2-2
CDR3aa: CASSSGWGTSGGNTGELFF
CDR3nt: TGTGCCAGCAGCTCAGGGTGGGGGACTAGCGGAGGTAACACCGGGGAGCTGTTTTTT

abundance: NA
d_gene: TRBD2
v_gene: TRBV20-1
j_gene: TRBJ2-1
CDR3aa: CSARDLRLAGGIEQFF
CDR3nt: TGCAGTGCTAGAGATTTGAGACTAGCGGGAGGAATCGAGCAGTTCTTC

abundance: NA
d_gene: NA
v_gene: TRBV20-1
j_gene: TRBJ1-1
CDR3aa: CSAVQGDEAFF
CDR3nt: TGCAGTGCTGTACAGGGCGATGAAGCTTTCTTT

abundance: many
d_gene: TRBD2
v_gene: TRBV28
j_gene: TRBJ2-3
CDR3aa: CASSFDLTGGSTDTQYF
CDR3nt: TGTGCCAGCAGTTTCGACCTGACGGGAGGCTCCACAGATACGCAGTATTTT

abundance: few
d_gene: NA
v_gene: TRBV9
j_gene: TRBJ2-7
CDR3aa: CASSVEGMDEQYF
CDR3nt: TGTGCCAGCAGCGTAGAAGGAATGGACGAGCAGTACTTC

abundance: many
d_gene: TRBD2
v_gene: TRBV18
j_gene: TRBJ2-3
CDR3aa: CASSPRASGHTDTQYF
CDR3nt: TGTGCCAGCTCCCCAAGGGCTAGCGGACACACAGATACGCAGTATTTT

abundance: few
d_gene: NA
v_gene: TRBV7-9
j_gene: TRBJ2-3
CDR3aa: CASSLAGGAGTDTQYF
CDR3nt: TGTGCCAGCAGCTTAGCGGGGGGCGCGGGCACAGATACGCAGTATTTT

abundance: many
d_gene: NA
v_gene: TRBV2
j_gene: TRBJ1-1
CDR3aa: CASSEGPGTEAFF
CDR3nt: TGTGCCAGCAGTGAAGGCCCAGGGACAGAAGCTTTCTTT

abundance: few
d_gene: TRBD1
v_gene: TRBV7-3
j_gene: TRBJ1-2
CDR3aa: CASSSSGTGAGYTF
CDR3nt: TGTGCCAGCAGCTCCTCCGGGACAGGGGCCGGCTACACCTTC

abundance: many
d_gene: NA
v_gene: TRBV18
j_gene: TRBJ2-7
CDR3aa: CASSPVQSTGSYEQYF
CDR3nt: TGTGCCAGCTCACCCGTGCAATCGACCGGATCCTACGAGCAGTACTTC

abundance: many
d_gene: TRBD2
v_gene: TRBV12-3/TRBV12-4
j_gene: TRBJ2-1
CDR3aa: CASSPGLAGSDEQFF
CDR3nt: TGTGCCAGCAGTCCGGGACTAGCGGGCAGTGATGAGCAGTTCTTC

abundance: NA
d_gene: NA
v_gene: TRBV5-1
j_gene: TRBJ2-5
CDR3aa: CASSMGSGDETQYF
CDR3nt: TGCGCCAGCAGCATGGGGAGTGGCGACGAGACCCAGTACTTC

abundance: many
d_gene: TRBD2
v_gene: TRBV2
j_gene: TRBJ2-1
CDR3aa: CASSATSGRNNEQFF
CDR3nt: TGTGCCAGCAGTGCGACTAGCGGGAGGAACAATGAGCAGTTCTTC

abundance: medium-sized
d_gene: NA
v_gene: TRBV28
j_gene: TRBJ2-7
CDR3aa: CASSSTETDEQYF
CDR3nt: TGTGCCAGCAGTTCGACCGAAACCGACGAGCAGTACTTC

abundance: NA
d_gene: NA
v_gene: TRBV6-2/TRBV6-3
j_gene: TRBJ2-6
CDR3aa: CASTKGPTPGANVLTF
CDR3nt: TGTGCCAGCACCAAGGGCCCAACGCCCGGGGCCAACGTCCTGACTTTC

abundance: few
d_gene: NA
v_gene: TRBV20-1
j_gene: TRBJ1-2
CDR3aa: CSARAPLGRYGYTF
CDR3nt: TGCAGTGCTAGAGCCCCTCTCGGGCGCTATGGCTACACCTTC

abundance: few
d_gene: TRBD1
v_gene: TRBV3-1
j_gene: TRBJ1-6
CDR3aa: CASSAGGAGNSPLHF
CDR3nt: TGTGCCAGCAGCGCAGGGGGCGCCGGGAATTCACCCCTCCACTTT

abundance: NA
d_gene: NA
v_gene: TRBV20-1
j_gene: TRBJ1-5
CDR3aa: CSARGGADQPQHF
CDR3nt: TGCAGTGCTCGGGGGGGGGCTGATCAGCCCCAGCATTTT

abundance: few
d_gene: NA
v_gene: TRBV5-1
j_gene: TRBJ1-1
CDR3aa: CASSFAVGNTEAFF
CDR3nt: TGCGCCAGCAGCTTCGCGGTAGGGAACACTGAAGCTTTCTTT

abundance: many
d_gene: TRBD2
v_gene: TRBV5-1
j_gene: TRBJ2-1
CDR3aa: CASSPGTSGSLGEQFF
CDR3nt: TGCGCCAGCAGCCCGGGGACTAGCGGATCCCTAGGGGAGCAGTTCTTC

abundance: many
d_gene: TRBD1
v_gene: TRBV20-1
j_gene: TRBJ1-2
CDR3aa: CSASGQGLGYGYTF
CDR3nt: TGCAGTGCTTCCGGACAGGGGTTGGGGTATGGCTACACCTTC